This T cell receptor (beta chain) was sequenced in a study of patients and donors after allogeneic stem cell transplantation. TCRdb itself ran the RT-PCR reads through MiXCR, one entry per CDR3 protein. The table records roughly 880,000 distinct CDR3 sequences, roughly 18% of them present only once. There are a few counts of this clonotype. Looked up from germline, CDR1 is DFQATT and CDR2 is SNEGSKA (reference sequence). The V segment lost 1 base and the J segment 4 bases; nucleotides outside the gene matches: 13. The CDR3 is made up of 16 amino acids. V gene TRBV20-1 combines with J gene TRBJ2-7; 7 bases align to TRBD1. Sequenced material: blood, either unsorted or a sorted T cell fraction (not recorded which). This receptor was taken from a human donor who was either an allogeneic HSCT recipient or a stem cell or donor lymphocyte infusion donor (not recorded which). It is not recorded whose cells these are; they may come from a transplant donor. The CDR3: CSARGLVTGARYEQYF. CDR3 bases: TGCAGTGCTAGAGGCCTTGTAACAGGGGCTAGGTACGAGCAGTACTTC.